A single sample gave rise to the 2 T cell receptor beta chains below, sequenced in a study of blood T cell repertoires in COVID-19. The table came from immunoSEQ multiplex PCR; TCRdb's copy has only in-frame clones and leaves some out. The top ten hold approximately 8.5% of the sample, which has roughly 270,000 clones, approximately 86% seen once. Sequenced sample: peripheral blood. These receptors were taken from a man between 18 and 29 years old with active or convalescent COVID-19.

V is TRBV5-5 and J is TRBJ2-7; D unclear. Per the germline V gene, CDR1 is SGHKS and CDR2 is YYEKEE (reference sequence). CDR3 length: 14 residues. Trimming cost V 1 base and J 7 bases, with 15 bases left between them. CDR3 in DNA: TGTGCCAGCAGCTTGTCCAGACCCCGGAGAGAGCAGTACTTC. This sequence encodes CASSLSRPRREQYF.

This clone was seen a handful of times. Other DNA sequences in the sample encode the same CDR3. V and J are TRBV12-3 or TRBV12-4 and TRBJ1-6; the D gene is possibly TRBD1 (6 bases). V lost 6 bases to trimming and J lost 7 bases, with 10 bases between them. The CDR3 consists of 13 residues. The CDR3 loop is CASSSDRNSPLHF. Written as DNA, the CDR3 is TGTGCCAGCAGCTCGGACAGAAATTCACCCCTCCACTTT.